This T cell receptor beta chain is from a study of blood T cell repertoires in COVID-19. Background on the study: Some COVID-19 samples were acute and others convalescent; all came from the United States, Italy and Spain. Sample material is recorded as cDNA or gDNA derived from T cells, B-cell-depleted T cells, or PBMCs.

The CDR3 has 16 residues. V lost 7 bases, J lost 6 bases, and 15 bases stayed unmatched. Germline V gene data show CDR1 as PRHDT and CDR2 as FYEKMQ (reference sequence). Some clones are missing from TCRdb's copy, which holds only in-frame ones; the method was immunoSEQ multiplex PCR. The table has 72,000 or so clones, 80% seen once. This clonotype originated in a man between 65 and 80 years old who had recovered from COVID-19. V gene TRBV13 combines with J gene TRBJ2-3; TRBD2 aligns across 8 bases. The sequenced sample was peripheral blood. The CDR3 is CASTQLRGSGVDTQYF. The CDR3 DNA sequence: TGTGCCAGCACCCAATTACGGGGTAGCGGGGTGGATACGCAGTATTTT. The full variable domain, rest sourced from reference TRBV13 and TRBJ2-3, is AAGVIQSPRHLIKEKRETATLKCYPIPRHDTVYWYQQGPGQDPQFLISFYEKMQSDKGSIPDRFSAQQFSDYHSELNMSSLELGDSALYFCASTQLRGSGVDTQYFGPGTRLTVL.